Below are 24 T cell receptor beta chains sequenced from a single sample in a study of blood T cell repertoires in COVID-19. This table comes from immunoSEQ multiplex PCR, and its TCRdb copy is limited to in-frame clones, with some not included. The profile shows roughly 230,000 clones, roughly 81% of them singletons. Sample: PBMCs or T cells enriched from blood (not recorded which). Receptors were obtained from a woman between 45 and 65 years old who had been exposed to COVID-19.

About this clone: Other nucleotide sequences from this sample produce the same CDR3. The gene calls are TRBV7-8 and TRBJ1-4, with D tentatively TRBD1 (5 bases). Looked up from germline, CDR1 is SGHVS and CDR2 is FQNEAQ. Trimming cost V 5 bases and J 8 bases, with 9 bases left between them. The CDR3 has 12 residues. As DNA, the CDR3 is TGTGCCAGCAGCCTGGGGGGGGAAAAACTGTTTTTT. This translates into CASSLGGEKLFF.

The genes are TRBV27 and TRBJ1-6; D gene unclear. The CDR3 is 14 residues long. Trimming cost V 1 base and J 9 bases, with 10 bases left between them. Germline assignment: CDR1 MNHEY and CDR2 SMNVEV (reference sequence). The CDR3 DNA is TGTGCCAGCAGTTTATATGTCAGATCTTCACCCCTCCACTTT. Protein product: CASSLYVRSSPLHF.

This chain links TRBV29-1 with TRBJ2-3; TRBD2 matches at 8 bases. V lost 5 bases, J lost 4 bases, and 5 bases stayed unmatched. Germline assignment: CDR1 SQVTM and CDR2 ANQGSEA. The CDR3 totals 13 residues. This CDR3 is CSVLRGGADTQYF. Here the CDR3 DNA reads TGCAGCGTTCTCCGGGGGGGCGCAGATACGCAGTATTTT.

This clone has a handful of counts. The CDR3 DNA reads TGTGCCAGCAAGGAGGCGGGAGCCTCGAAAAAACTGTTTTTT. Amino acids: CASKEAGASKKLFF. The V and J genes are TRBV6-5 and TRBJ1-4; D ambiguous. Germline assignment: CDR1 MNHEY and CDR2 SVGAGI. This CDR3 has 14 residues. V was clipped by 7 bases and J by 9 bases, with 18 bases between them.

The sample holds one count of this clone. CDR3 in amino acids: CASSARDRANEKLFF. In DNA, the CDR3 is TGTGCCAGCAGCGCTCGGGACAGGGCGAATGAAAAACTGTTTTTT. The chain combines TRBV9 with TRBJ1-4; 9 bases match TRBD1. Germline-derived CDR1 and CDR2 are SGDLS and YYNGEE. The ends lost 3 bases at V and 5 bases at J; junction bases unmatched: 5. This CDR3 has 15 amino acids.

This chain uses TRBV5-6 with TRBJ1-2; weak D call: TRBD1 (5 bases). This CDR3 has 15 amino acids. The germline V and J ends were trimmed by 5 bases and 2 bases, with 16 bases remaining between them. Germline CDR1 is SGHDT and CDR2 is YYEEEE. CDR3 DNA: TGTGCCAGCAGTCCTCTCCGGGGGTACAACTATGGCTACACCTTC. Amino acid sequence: CASSPLRGYNYGYTF.

This clone showed up just once. The chain carries TRBV7-2 and TRBJ1-1; tentatively, D is TRBD1 (5 bases). V was shortened by 7 bases and J by 4 bases, with 19 bases between the two germline ends. Germline values: CDR1 SGHTA, CDR2 FQGNSA. The length of the CDR3 is 15 residues. The DNA for the CDR3 is TGTGCCAGCAAAAGGATATCAGGGTCGTTCACTGAAGCTTTCTTT. This translates into CASKRISGSFTEAFF.

The chain combines TRBV4-3 with TRBJ2-5, with 8 nucleotides matching TRBD2. CDR3 length equals 21 residues. Trimming cost V 0 bases and J 3 bases; bases outside gene matches: 21. Germline CDR1 is LGHNA and CDR2 is YSLEER. CDR3 sequence (DNA): TGCGCCAGCAGCCAAGAGCAGTCGGCGGGGGGTTGGGCGGGTAAAAAAGAGACCCAGTACTTC. This gives the protein CASSQEQSAGGWAGKKETQYF.

V and J are TRBV5-1 and TRBJ1-5, with a tentative D call TRBD1 (6 bases). Germline CDR1 is SGHRS and CDR2 is YFSETQ. This CDR3 has 15 residues. Deletions cut 0 bases from V and 4 bases from J, with 11 bases between. The chain's CDR3 is CASSLVGAGNQPQHF. In nucleotides, the CDR3 is TGCGCCAGCAGCTTGGTGGGGGCAGGTAATCAGCCCCAGCATTTT.

The chain links TRBV18 to TRBJ2-7; TRBD1 aligns across 9 bases. The germline V gene encodes CDR1 KGHSH and CDR2 LQKENI. The V and J ends lost 6 bases and 3 bases, in that order; junction bases with no gene match: 6. The CDR3 extends over 14 amino acids. The CDR3 here is CASSTTGGGYEQYF. The CDR3 coding sequence is TGTGCCAGCTCTACCACAGGGGGCGGCTACGAGCAGTACTTC.

The rearrangement links TRBV11-2 to TRBJ2-4, with 10 bases matching TRBD1. The trim removed 0 bases at V and 1 base at J, leaving 9 bases unmatched. This CDR3 is 19 amino acids long. Germline CDR1 reads SGHAT; CDR2 reads FQNNGV. CDR3 sequence (DNA): TGTGCCAGCAGCTTAGATCTAGGGGACAGGGGCGCGGCCAAAAACATTCAGTACTTC. It encodes CASSLDLGDRGAAKNIQYF.

The rearrangement joins TRBV4-1 to TRBJ2-5, with D tentatively TRBD1 (5 bases). There are 13 residues in the CDR3. V was trimmed by 1 base and J by 5 bases, leaving 8 bases between them. Per the germline V gene, CDR1 is MGHRA and CDR2 is YSYEKL. The DNA for the CDR3 is TGCGCCAGCAGCCAAGTGTACAGGGAGACCCAGTACTTC. This gives the protein CASSQVYRETQYF.

V usage is TRBV29-1 and J usage is TRBJ2-1; possible D gene TRBD2, 5 bases. Germline CDR1 is SQVTM and CDR2 is ANQGSEA. CDR3 length: 12 residues. Trimming took off 8 bases at V and 9 bases at J, with 17 bases between the two ends. The CDR3 DNA reads as TGCAGCCTACTGTATAGCGTCGGTGAGCAGTTCTTC. The encoded protein is CSLLYSVGEQFF.

This chain joins TRBV4-3 and TRBJ1-2; D not certain. Germline CDR1 reads LGHNA; CDR2 reads YSLEER. V gave up 2 bases and J gave up 2 bases, with 12 bases separating them. The CDR3 is 15 amino acids. CDR3 sequence (DNA): TGCGCCAGCAGCCAATCACCAGGTACCAACTATGGCTACACCTTC. As protein: CASSQSPGTNYGYTF.

This chain uses TRBV2 with TRBJ1-4; D is perhaps TRBD1 (6 bases). The germline V gene encodes CDR1 SNHLY and CDR2 FYNNEI. This CDR3 has 16 amino acids. The V gene lost 4 bases and the J gene lost 1 base, with 13 bases spanning the gap. CDR3 sequence: CASSVGGLGTNEKLFF. In DNA form, the CDR3 reads TGTGCCAGCAGTGTAGGGGGATTAGGAACTAATGAAAAACTGTTTTTT.

CDR3 loop: CASSAGTRTDTQYF. The CDR3 DNA is TGCGCCAGCAGCGCCGGGACTAGGACAGATACGCAGTATTTT. The gene calls are TRBV5-1 and TRBJ2-3, with TRBD2 identical over 8 bases. CDR3 length: 14 amino acids. The germline V gene encodes CDR1 SGHRS and CDR2 YFSETQ. After removal of 4 bases from V and 3 bases from J, the junction contained 4 bases not matched to a gene.

The chain is built from TRBV3-1 (or the pseudogene TRBV3-2) and TRBJ1-1; D may be TRBD1 (6 bases). Trimming shortened V by 6 bases and J by 6 bases, and 14 bases separated the two germline ends. Germline CDR1 and CDR2: LGHDT and YNNKEL (reference sequence). CDR3 size: 13 residues. Here the CDR3 reads CASRGGAVAEAFF. DNA of the CDR3: TGTGCCAGCAGGGGGGGGGCAGTAGCTGAAGCTTTCTTT.

This clone was seen just once. V is TRBV5-4 and J is TRBJ2-1; D remains unclear. The CDR3 contains 15 residues. Per the germline V gene, CDR1 is SGHNT and CDR2 is YYREEE (reference sequence). Trimming removed 4 bases at V and 3 bases at J, with 14 bases between. CDR3 in amino acids: CASSGYRAGYNEQFF. The CDR3 coding sequence is TGTGCCAGCAGCGGTTACCGAGCTGGCTACAATGAGCAGTTCTTC.

The rearrangement joins TRBV4-1 to TRBJ2-3; 9 nucleotides align to TRBD2. Germline trimming cut 1 base from V and 3 bases from J; bases unmatched to any gene: 2. The CDR3 has 15 amino acids. The germline gives CDR1 MGHRA, CDR2 YSYEKL. The DNA for the CDR3 is TGCGCCAGCAGCCAAGGCCTAGCGGGAACAGATACGCAGTATTTT. It encodes CASSQGLAGTDTQYF.

The chain employs TRBV19 and TRBJ1-4, with D unclear. This CDR3 contains 14 residues. Trimming shortened V by 4 bases and J by 6 bases, and 12 bases separated the two germline ends. Germline lookup yields CDR1 LNHDA and CDR2 SQIVND (reference sequence). The DNA of the CDR3 is TGTGCCAGTAGTAACAGCGGGTATTATGAAAAACTGTTTTTT. Translated, it gives CASSNSGYYEKLFF.

The CDR3, as DNA: TGTGCCAGCAGCGTTAAACAGGGGAAGGGCACTGAAGCTTTCTTT. The encoded protein is CASSVKQGKGTEAFF. This chain connects TRBV9 to TRBJ1-1, with 7 nucleotides matching TRBD1. Germline V gene lookup returns CDR1 SGDLS and CDR2 YYNGEE. V lost 2 bases, J lost 4 bases, and 8 bases stayed unmatched. This CDR3 has 15 amino acids.

The CDR3 nucleotides are TGTGCCAGCATCGACCAAGAGACCCAGTACTTC. This encodes CASIDQETQYF. The chain has TRBV7-9 and TRBJ2-5; D unclear. The CDR3 totals 11 residues. CDR1 is SEHNR, CDR2 FQNEAQ, per germline (reference sequence). The germline V and J ends were trimmed by 7 bases and 0 bases, with 3 bases remaining between them.

V gene TRBV7-2 combines with J gene TRBJ1-5; the D gene is possibly TRBD1 (5 bases). The CDR3 is made up of 14 amino acids. Looked up from germline, CDR1 is SGHTA and CDR2 is FQGNSA. V dropped 3 bases and J dropped 5 bases, with 11 bases sitting between them. The CDR3, as DNA: TGTGCCAGCAGCTTTGGTAGGGGCCATCAGCCCCAGCATTTT. Translation gives CASSFGRGHQPQHF.

The J gene is TRBJ2-3, the V gene TRBV5-5; no clear D. V gave up 0 bases and J gave up 7 bases, with 12 bases separating them. Germline CDR1 and CDR2: SGHKS and YYEKEE (reference sequence). The CDR3 is made up of 14 amino acids. The CDR3 sequence is CASSLAHGFHTQYF. Here the CDR3 DNA reads TGTGCCAGCAGCTTGGCCCACGGGTTTCATACGCAGTATTTT.